This T cell receptor beta chain was captured in a study of blood T cell repertoires in COVID-19. Study context: The origin of the acute and convalescent COVID-19 samples was the United States, Italy and Spain. PBMCs, B-cell-depleted T cells, or T cells were the source of the cDNA or gDNA that made up the material.

Original processing notes: Amplification of reference gene primers provided the estimated nucleated cell counts. The protocol was immunoSEQ multiplex PCR, while the TCRdb copy is restricted to in-frame clones and leaves out a portion. The D gene and trimming were derived from the DNA, and the V and J assignments and clone size from that table. The sample holds 100,000 or so clones, about 80% seen once. The origin of this receptor is a woman in her 70s with acute or convalescent COVID-19. The source material was peripheral blood.

In nucleotides, the CDR3 is TGTGCCAGCAGTTTGGGAGGGGATTACGAGCAGTACTTC. It is translated as CASSLGGDYEQYF. V gene TRBV12-3 or TRBV12-4 combines with J gene TRBJ2-7; 7 bases line up with TRBD2. The V gene end was trimmed by 3 bases and the J gene end by 4 bases; junction bases not matched to a gene: 3. The CDR3 has 13 residues.